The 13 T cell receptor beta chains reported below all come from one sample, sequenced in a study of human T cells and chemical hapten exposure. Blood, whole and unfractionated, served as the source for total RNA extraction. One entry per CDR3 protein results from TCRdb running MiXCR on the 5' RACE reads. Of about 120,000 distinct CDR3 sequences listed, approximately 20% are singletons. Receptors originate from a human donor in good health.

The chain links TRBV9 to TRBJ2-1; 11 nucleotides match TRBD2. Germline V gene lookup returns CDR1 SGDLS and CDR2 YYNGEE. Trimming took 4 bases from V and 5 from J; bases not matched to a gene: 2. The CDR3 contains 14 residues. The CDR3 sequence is CASSISGRDNEQFF. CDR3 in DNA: TGTGCCAGCAGCATTAGCGGGAGGGACAATGAGCAGTTCTTC.

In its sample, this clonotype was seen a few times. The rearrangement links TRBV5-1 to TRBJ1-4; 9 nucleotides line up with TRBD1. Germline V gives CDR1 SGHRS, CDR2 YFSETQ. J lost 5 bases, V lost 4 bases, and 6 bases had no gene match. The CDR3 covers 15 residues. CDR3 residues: CASSPTGGQNEKLFF. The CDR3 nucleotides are TGCGCCAGCAGCCCGACAGGGGGTCAGAATGAAAAACTGTTTTTT.

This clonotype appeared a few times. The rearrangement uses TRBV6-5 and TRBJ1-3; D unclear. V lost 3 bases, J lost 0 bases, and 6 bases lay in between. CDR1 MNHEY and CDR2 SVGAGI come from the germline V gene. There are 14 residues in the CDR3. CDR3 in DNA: TGTGCCAGCAGTTATGAGAGCTCTGGAAACACCATATATTTT. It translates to CASSYESSGNTIYF.

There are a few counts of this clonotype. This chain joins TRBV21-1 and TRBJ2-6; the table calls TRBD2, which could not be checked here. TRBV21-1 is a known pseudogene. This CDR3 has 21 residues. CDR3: CASRLMRLAGERDCGANVLTF. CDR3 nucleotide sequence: TGTGCCAGCAGGTTAATGAGACTAGCGGGAGAACGGGACTGTGGGGCCAACGTCCTGACTTTC.

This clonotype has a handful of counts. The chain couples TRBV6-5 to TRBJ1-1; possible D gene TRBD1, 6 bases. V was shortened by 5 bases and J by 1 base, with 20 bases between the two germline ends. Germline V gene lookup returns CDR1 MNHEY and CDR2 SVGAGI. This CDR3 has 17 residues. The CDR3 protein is CASSAPAGTKPNTEAFF. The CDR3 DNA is TGTGCCAGCAGTGCTCCCGCGGGGACAAAACCGAACACTGAAGCTTTCTTT.

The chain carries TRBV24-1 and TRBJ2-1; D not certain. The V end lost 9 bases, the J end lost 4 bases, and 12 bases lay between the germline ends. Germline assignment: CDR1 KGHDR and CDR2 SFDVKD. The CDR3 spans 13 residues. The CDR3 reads CATAARKYNEQFF. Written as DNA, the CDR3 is TGTGCCACCGCTGCGCGTAAATACAATGAGCAGTTCTTC.

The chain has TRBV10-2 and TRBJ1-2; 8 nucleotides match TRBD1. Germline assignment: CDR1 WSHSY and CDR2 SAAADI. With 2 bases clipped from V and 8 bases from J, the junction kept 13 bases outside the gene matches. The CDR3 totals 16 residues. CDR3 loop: CASSEVQGALRRGYTF. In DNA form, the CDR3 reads TGCGCCAGCAGTGAGGTGCAGGGGGCGCTCAGGCGGGGCTACACCTTC.

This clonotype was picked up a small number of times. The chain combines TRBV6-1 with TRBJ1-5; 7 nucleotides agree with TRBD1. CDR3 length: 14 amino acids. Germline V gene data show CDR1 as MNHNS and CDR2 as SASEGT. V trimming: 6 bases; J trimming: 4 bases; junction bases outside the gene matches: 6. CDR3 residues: CASRTWTGNQPQHF. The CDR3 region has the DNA TGTGCCAGCAGGACCTGGACAGGTAATCAGCCCCAGCATTTT.

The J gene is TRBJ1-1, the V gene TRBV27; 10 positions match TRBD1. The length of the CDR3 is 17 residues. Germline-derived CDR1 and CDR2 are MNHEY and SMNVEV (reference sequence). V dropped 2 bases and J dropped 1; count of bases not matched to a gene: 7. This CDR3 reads CASSLGPRTGGNTEAFF. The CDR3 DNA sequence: TGTGCCAGCAGTTTAGGGCCCCGGACAGGGGGGAACACTGAAGCTTTCTTT.

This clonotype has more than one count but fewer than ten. The CDR3 loop is CASSVEAQSTDTQYF. The DNA for the CDR3 is TGTGCCAGCAGCGTAGAGGCCCAGAGCACAGATACGCAGTATTTT. The genes are TRBV9 and TRBJ2-3; D gene uncertain. The germline V gene encodes CDR1 SGDLS and CDR2 YYNGEE. The CDR3 runs 15 residues. Trimming took off 0 bases at V and 0 bases at J, with 8 bases between the two ends. Based on the CDR3 plus reference TRBV9 and TRBJ2-3, the full variable domain is DSGVTQTPKHLITATGQRVTLRCSPRSGDLSVYWYQQSLDQGLQFLIQYYNGEERAKGNILERFSAQQFPDLHSELNLSSLELGDSALYFCASSVEAQSTDTQYFGPGTRLTVL.

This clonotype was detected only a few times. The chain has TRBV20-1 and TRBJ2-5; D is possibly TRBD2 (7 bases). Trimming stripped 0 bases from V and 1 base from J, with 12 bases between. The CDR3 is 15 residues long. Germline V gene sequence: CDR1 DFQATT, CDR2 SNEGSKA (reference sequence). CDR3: CSARERGGAQETQYF. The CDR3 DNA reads TGCAGTGCTAGAGAGAGGGGGGGGGCCCAAGAGACCCAGTACTTC.

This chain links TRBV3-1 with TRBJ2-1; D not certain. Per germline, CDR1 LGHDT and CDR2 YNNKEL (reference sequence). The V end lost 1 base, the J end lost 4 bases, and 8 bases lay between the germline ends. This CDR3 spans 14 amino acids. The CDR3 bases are TGTGCCAGCAGCCAAGTCTCCGGATACAATGAGCAGTTCTTC. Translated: CASSQVSGYNEQFF.

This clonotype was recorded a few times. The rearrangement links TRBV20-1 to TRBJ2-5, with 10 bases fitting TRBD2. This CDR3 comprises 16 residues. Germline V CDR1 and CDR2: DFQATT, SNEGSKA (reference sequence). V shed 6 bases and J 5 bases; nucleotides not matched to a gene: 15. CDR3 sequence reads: CSARRGASGSGETQYF. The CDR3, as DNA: TGCAGTGCCCGGAGGGGGGCTAGCGGGAGTGGGGAGACCCAGTACTTC.